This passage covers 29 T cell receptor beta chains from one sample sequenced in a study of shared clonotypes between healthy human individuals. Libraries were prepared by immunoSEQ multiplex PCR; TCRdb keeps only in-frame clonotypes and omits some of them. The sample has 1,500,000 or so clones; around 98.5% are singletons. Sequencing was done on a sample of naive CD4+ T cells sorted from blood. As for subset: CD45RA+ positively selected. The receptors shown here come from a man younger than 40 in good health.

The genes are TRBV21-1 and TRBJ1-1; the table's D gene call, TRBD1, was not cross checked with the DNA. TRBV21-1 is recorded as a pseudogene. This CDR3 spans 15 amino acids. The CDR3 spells CASSKVRQGISEAFF. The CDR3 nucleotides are TGTGCCAGCAGCAAAGTTCGACAGGGGATCTCTGAAGCTTTCTTT.

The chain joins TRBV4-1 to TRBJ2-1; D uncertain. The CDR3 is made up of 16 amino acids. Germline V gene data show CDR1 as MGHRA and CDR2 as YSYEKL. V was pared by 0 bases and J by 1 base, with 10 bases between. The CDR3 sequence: CASSQDLPTSYNEQFF. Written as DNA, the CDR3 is TGCGCCAGCAGCCAAGATCTCCCTACTTCCTACAATGAGCAGTTCTTC.

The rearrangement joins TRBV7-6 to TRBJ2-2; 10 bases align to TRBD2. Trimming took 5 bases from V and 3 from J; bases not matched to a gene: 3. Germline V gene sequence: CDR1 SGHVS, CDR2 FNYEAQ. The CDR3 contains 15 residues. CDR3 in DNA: TGTGCCAGCAGCGCCGGACTAGCGGACACCGGGGAGCTGTTTTTT. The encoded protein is CASSAGLADTGELFF. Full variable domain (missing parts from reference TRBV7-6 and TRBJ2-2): GAGVSQSPRYKVTKRGQDVALRCDPISGHVSLYWYRQALGQGPEFLTYFNYEAQQDKSGLPNDRFSAERPEGSISTLTIQRTEQRDSAMYRCASSAGLADTGELFFGEGSRLTVL.

For the CDR3, the DNA is TGCGCCAGCAGAAGGGAGGCGAACACCGGGGAGCTGTTTTTT. As protein: CASRREANTGELFF. This chain connects TRBV5-1 to TRBJ2-2, with D perhaps matching TRBD2 (6 bases). The V gene lost 5 bases and the J gene lost 0 bases, with 8 bases spanning the gap. This CDR3 spans 14 amino acids. Germline CDR1 is SGHRS and CDR2 is YFSETQ.

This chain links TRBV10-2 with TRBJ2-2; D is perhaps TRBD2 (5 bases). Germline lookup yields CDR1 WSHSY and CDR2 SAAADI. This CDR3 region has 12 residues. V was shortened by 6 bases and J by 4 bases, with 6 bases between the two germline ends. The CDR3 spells CASRLGTGELFF. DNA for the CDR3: TGCGCCAGCAGACTAGGCACCGGGGAGCTGTTTTTT.

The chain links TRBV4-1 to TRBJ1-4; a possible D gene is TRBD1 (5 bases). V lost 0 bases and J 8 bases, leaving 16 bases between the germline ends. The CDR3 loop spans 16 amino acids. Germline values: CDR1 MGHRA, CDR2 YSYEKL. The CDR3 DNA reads TGCGCCAGCAGCCAAGATATCGGGGGGGTGCGGGAAAAACTGTTTTTT. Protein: CASSQDIGGVREKLFF.

CDR3 residues: CASSLVGLPNTEAFF. The CDR3 DNA reads TGTGCCAGCAGCTTGGTTGGCCTCCCTAACACTGAAGCTTTCTTT. This chain joins TRBV5-5 and TRBJ1-1; no clear D. V lost 0 bases and J lost 2, with 11 bases in between. This CDR3 spans 15 amino acids. Germline V gene sequence: CDR1 SGHKS, CDR2 YYEKEE (reference sequence).

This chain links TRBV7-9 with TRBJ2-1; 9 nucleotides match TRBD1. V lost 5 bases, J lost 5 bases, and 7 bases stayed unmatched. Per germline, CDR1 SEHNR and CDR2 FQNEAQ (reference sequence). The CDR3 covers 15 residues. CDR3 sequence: CASSPGQGADNEQFF. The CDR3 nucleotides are TGTGCCAGCAGCCCGGGACAGGGTGCGGACAATGAGCAGTTCTTC.

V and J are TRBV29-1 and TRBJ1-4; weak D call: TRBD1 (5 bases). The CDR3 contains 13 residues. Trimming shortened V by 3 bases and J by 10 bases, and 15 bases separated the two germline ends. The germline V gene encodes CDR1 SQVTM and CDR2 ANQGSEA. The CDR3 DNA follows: TGCAGCGTTGAGTTGCAGGGAGGTAGAAAACTGTTTTTT. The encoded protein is CSVELQGGRKLFF.

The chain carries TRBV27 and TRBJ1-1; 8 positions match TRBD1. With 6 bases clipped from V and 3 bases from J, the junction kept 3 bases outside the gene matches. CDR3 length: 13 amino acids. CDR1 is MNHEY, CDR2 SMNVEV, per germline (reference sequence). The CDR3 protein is CASRRTGHTEAFF. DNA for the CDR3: TGTGCCAGCAGACGGACAGGGCACACTGAAGCTTTCTTT.

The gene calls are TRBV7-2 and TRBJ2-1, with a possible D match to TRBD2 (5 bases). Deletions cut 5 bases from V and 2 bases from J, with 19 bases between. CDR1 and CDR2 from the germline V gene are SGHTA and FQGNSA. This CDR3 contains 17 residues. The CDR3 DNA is TGTGCCAGCAGCCCCAAAATCGGGGAGATAACCTACAATGAGCAGTTCTTC. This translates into CASSPKIGEITYNEQFF.

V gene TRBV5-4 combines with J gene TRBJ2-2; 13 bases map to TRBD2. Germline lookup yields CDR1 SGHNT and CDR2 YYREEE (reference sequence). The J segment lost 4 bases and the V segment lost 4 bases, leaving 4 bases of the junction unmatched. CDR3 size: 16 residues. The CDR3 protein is CASSKGTSGTTGELFF. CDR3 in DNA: TGTGCCAGCAGCAAAGGGACTAGCGGGACCACCGGGGAGCTGTTTTTT.

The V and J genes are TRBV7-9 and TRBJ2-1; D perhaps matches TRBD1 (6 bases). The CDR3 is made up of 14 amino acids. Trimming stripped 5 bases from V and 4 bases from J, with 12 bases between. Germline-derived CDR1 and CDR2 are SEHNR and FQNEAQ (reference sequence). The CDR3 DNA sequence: TGTGCCAGCAGCCCGTCACAGGGATACAATGAGCAGTTCTTC. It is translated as CASSPSQGYNEQFF.

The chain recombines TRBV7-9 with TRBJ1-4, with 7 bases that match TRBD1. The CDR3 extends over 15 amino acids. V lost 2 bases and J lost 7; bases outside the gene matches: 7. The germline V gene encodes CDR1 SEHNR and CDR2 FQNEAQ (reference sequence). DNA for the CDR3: TGTGCCAGCAGCTTAAAGACAGGGACCATTGAAAAACTGTTTTTT. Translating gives CASSLKTGTIEKLFF.

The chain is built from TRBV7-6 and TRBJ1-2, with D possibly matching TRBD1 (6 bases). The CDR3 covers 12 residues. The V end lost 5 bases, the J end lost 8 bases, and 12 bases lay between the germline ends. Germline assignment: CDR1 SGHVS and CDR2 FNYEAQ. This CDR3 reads CASSNRDTGYTF. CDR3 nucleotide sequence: TGTGCCAGCAGCAACCGGGACACCGGCTACACCTTC.

Here the CDR3 reads CASSHEGTVGEQYF. CDR3 in DNA: TGTGCCAGCAGCCACGAAGGCACGGTCGGCGAGCAGTACTTC. The J gene is TRBJ2-7, the V gene TRBV2; D gene unclear. Looked up from germline, CDR1 is SNHLY and CDR2 is FYNNEI. CDR3 length equals 14 residues. V was cut by 6 bases and J by 6 bases, with 18 bases left in between.

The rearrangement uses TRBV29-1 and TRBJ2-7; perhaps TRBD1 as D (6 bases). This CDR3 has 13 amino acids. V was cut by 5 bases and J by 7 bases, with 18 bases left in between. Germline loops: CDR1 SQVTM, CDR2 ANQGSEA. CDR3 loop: CSVSSGAKLEQYF. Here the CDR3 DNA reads TGCAGCGTTTCGTCAGGGGCAAAATTGGAGCAGTACTTC.

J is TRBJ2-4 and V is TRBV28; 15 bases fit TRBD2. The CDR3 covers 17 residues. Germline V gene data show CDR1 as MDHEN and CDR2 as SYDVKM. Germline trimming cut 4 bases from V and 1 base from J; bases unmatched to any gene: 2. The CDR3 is CASSSGLAGGAKNIQYF. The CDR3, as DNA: TGTGCCAGCAGTTCCGGACTAGCGGGAGGGGCCAAAAACATTCAGTACTTC.

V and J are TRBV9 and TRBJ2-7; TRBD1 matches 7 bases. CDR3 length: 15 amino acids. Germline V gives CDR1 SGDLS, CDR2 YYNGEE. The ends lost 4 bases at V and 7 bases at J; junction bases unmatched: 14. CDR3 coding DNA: TGTGCCAGCAGCCCTCGACAGGGCCATGAAGGGGAGCAGTACTTC. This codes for CASSPRQGHEGEQYF.

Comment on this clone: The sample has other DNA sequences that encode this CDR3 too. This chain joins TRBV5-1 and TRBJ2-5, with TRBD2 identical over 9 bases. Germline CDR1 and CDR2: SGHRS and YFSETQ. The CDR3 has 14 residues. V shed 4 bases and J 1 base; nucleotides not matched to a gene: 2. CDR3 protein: CASSVTSGQETQYF. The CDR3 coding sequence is TGCGCCAGCAGCGTGACTAGCGGCCAAGAGACCCAGTACTTC.

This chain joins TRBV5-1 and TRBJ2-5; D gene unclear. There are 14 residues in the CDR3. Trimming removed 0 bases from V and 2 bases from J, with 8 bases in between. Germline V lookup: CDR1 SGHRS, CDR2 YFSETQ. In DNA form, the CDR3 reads TGCGCCAGCAGCTTGGGACACCTACAAGAGACCCAGTACTTC. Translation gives CASSLGHLQETQYF.

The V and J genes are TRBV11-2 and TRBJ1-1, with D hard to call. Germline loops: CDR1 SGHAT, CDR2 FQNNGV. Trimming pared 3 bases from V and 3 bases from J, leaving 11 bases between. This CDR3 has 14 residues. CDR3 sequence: CASSLELRYTEAFF. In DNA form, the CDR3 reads TGTGCCAGCAGCTTGGAGCTGCGGTACACTGAAGCTTTCTTT.

The CDR3 loop reads CASSYGQLTWLAGSDTQYF. The CDR3 bases are TGCGCCAGCAGCTACGGACAACTCACCTGGCTAGCGGGATCAGATACGCAGTATTTT. The V call is TRBV5-1, the J call TRBJ2-3; 9 bases map to TRBD2. V shed 3 bases and J 4 bases; nucleotides not matched to a gene: 18. Germline loops: CDR1 SGHRS, CDR2 YFSETQ. The CDR3 sequence is 19 residues long.

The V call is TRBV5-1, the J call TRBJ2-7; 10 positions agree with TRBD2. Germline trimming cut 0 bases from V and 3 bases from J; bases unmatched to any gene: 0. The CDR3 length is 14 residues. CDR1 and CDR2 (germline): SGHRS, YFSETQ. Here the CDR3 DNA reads TGCGCCAGCAGCTTGGCTAGCGGGGGCTACGAGCAGTACTTC. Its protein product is CASSLASGGYEQYF.

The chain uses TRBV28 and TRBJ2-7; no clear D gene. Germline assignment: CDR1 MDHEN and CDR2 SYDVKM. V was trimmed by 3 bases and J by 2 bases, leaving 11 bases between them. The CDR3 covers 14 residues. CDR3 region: CASSFSASAYEQYF. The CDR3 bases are TGTGCCAGCAGTTTTTCAGCTAGTGCCTACGAGCAGTACTTC.

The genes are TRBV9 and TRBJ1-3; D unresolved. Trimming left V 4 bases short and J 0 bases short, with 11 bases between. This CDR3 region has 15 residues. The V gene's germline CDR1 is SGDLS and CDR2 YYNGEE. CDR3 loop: CASSTLGSSGNTIYF. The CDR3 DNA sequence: TGTGCCAGCAGCACCCTAGGGTCCTCTGGAAACACCATATATTTT.

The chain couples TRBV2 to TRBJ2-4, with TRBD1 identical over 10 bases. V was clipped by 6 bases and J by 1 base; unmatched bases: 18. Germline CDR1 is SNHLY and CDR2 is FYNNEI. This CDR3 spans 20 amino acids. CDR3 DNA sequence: TGTGCCAGCAGGTCAACATCCGGGACAGGGGCTATTGGCGCCAAAAACATTCAGTACTTC. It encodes CASRSTSGTGAIGAKNIQYF.

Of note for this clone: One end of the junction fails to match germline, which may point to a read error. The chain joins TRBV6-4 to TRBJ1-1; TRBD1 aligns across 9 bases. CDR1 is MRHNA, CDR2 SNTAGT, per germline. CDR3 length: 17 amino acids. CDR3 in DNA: TGTGCTAGCAGTGCCGGGACAGGGCCCCCCGGGGGGACTGAAGCTTTCTTT. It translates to CASSAGTGPPGGTEAFF.

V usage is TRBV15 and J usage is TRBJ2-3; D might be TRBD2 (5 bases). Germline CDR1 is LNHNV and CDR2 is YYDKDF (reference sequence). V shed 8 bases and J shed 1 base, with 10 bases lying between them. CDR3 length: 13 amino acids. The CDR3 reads CATGSDRTDTQYF. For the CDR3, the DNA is TGTGCCACCGGGAGTGATCGCACAGATACGCAGTATTTT.